This is a list of T cell receptor beta chains from one sample in a study of T-cell memory formation after mild COVID-19. TCRdb itself ran the 5' RACE reads through MiXCR, one entry per CDR3 protein. The repertoire consists of hundreds of thousands of distinct CDR3 sequences, with about a fifth occurring once and the leading ten covering 8.4%. Sample: PBMCs or a T cell subset sorted from them (not recorded which). The origin of the receptors is an adult woman who had mild COVID-19 (a few samples of this study predate the infection). Cell type and time point are not known. Each CDR3 is given with its conserved first and last residue. The order of the fields is V gene, J gene, clone size, D gene, CDR3 protein, CDR3 DNA. D genes are given only for firm matches. The size of a clone is reported for some rows only, either as once, few or many, or as a class for expanded clones.

TRBV5-1	TRBJ2-3	-	-	CASSPGTQLDTQYF	TGCGCCAGCAGCCCCGGGACCCAATTGGATACGCAGTATTTT
TRBV4-1	TRBJ2-3	-	-	CASSQGQADSDTQYF	TGCGCCAGCAGCCAAGGACAAGCCGACTCAGATACGCAGTATTTT
TRBV18	TRBJ2-3	-	-	CASSPPSAGPQYF	TGTGCCAGCTCACCACCATCTGCGGGGCCGCAGTATTTT
TRBV5-1	TRBJ1-1	-	-	CASSLGAPEEAFF	TGCGCCAGCAGCTTGGGAGCTCCGGAGGAAGCTTTCTTT
TRBV12-3/TRBV12-4	TRBJ1-6	-	TRBD1	CASSLGDRVRSPLHF	TGTGCCAGCAGTTTAGGGGACAGGGTAAGGTCACCCCTCCACTTT
TRBV9	TRBJ2-3	few	-	CASSVGSGAPDTQYF	TGTGCCAGCAGCGTAGGTTCTGGGGCCCCTGATACGCAGTATTTT
TRBV20-1	TRBJ2-5	-	TRBD2	CSARDRTSQETQYF	TGCAGTGCTAGAGATAGGACTAGCCAAGAGACCCAGTACTTC
TRBV6-5	TRBJ1-1	few	-	CASNRGVKNTEAFF	TGTGCCAGCAATCGGGGGGTCAAAAACACTGAAGCTTTCTTT
TRBV13	TRBJ1-1	few	-	CASSPRSTEAFF	TGTGCCAGCAGCCCCCGGAGCACTGAAGCTTTCTTT
TRBV6-4	TRBJ2-3	-	-	CASSYTSPHTDTQYF	TGTGCCAGCAGTTACACTAGCCCCCACACAGATACGCAGTATTTT
TRBV12-3/TRBV12-4	TRBJ1-6	few	-	CASSRLRGNSPLHF	TGTGCCAGCAGCAGGCTAAGGGGTAATTCACCCCTCCACTTT
TRBV5-4	TRBJ2-5	-	-	CASSLGGDLQETQYF	TGTGCCAGCAGCTTGGGGGGGGACCTCCAAGAGACCCAGTACTTC
TRBV6-2/TRBV6-3	TRBJ2-5	-	-	CASSGTSRETQYF	TGTGCCAGCAGTGGGACGTCGCGAGAGACCCAGTACTTC
TRBV11-2	TRBJ1-6	-	-	CASSSSGGIPLHF	TGTGCCAGCAGCTCAAGTGGGGGAATACCCCTCCACTTT
TRBV29-1	TRBJ2-7	-	TRBD1	CSVDVQGAYEQYF	TGCAGCGTTGACGTGCAGGGGGCCTACGAGCAGTACTTC
TRBV4-1	TRBJ2-7	many	-	CASSQGQGTYEQYF	TGCGCCAGCAGCCAAGGGCAGGGAACCTACGAGCAGTACTTC
TRBV15	TRBJ1-2	few	TRBD1	CATSRRDRANYGYTF	TGTGCCACCAGCAGGAGGGACAGGGCTAACTATGGCTACACCTTC
TRBV5-1	TRBJ2-3	many	TRBD2	CASSLSGIKTDTQYF	TGCGCCAGCAGTTTAAGCGGGATCAAGACAGATACGCAGTATTTT
TRBV4-3	TRBJ2-7	-	TRBD2	CASSQDSSSGSGWEQYF	TGCGCCAGCAGCCAAGATTCGTCTAGCGGGAGTGGATGGGAGCAGTACTTC
TRBV7-8	TRBJ2-1	few	-	CASSLDFSSYNEQFF	TGTGCCAGCAGCTTAGACTTTAGCTCCTACAATGAGCAGTTCTTC
TRBV5-5	TRBJ2-1	once	-	CASSKEGFSYNEQFF	TGTGCCAGCAGCAAGGAGGGGTTTTCCTACAATGAGCAGTTCTTC
TRBV7-8	TRBJ2-1	-	TRBD1	CASSEGQISYNEQFF	TGTGCCAGCAGCGAGGGACAGATCTCCTACAATGAGCAGTTCTTC
TRBV5-1	TRBJ1-1	-	TRBD1	CASSLSQGHTEAFF	TGCGCCAGCAGTTTGTCACAGGGGCACACTGAAGCTTTCTTT
TRBV12-3/TRBV12-4	TRBJ1-3	few	-	CASSSHSDGASGTIYF	TGTGCCAGCAGTTCTCATTCGGACGGCGCTTCGGGCACCATATATTTT
TRBV7-6	TRBJ2-1	-	TRBD2	CASSYRLAGTYNEQFF	TGTGCCAGCAGCTATAGACTAGCGGGAACCTACAATGAGCAGTTCTTC
TRBV18	TRBJ2-5	-	-	CASSPPPKGRGPQETQYF	TGTGCCAGCTCACCGCCACCCAAAGGGAGAGGACCCCAAGAGACCCAGTACTTC
TRBV19	TRBJ1-1	-	TRBD1	CASSTGQGAQPEAFF	TGTGCCAGTAGTACTGGACAGGGGGCCCAACCTGAAGCTTTCTTT
TRBV15	TRBJ2-6	-	-	CATKASGANVLTF	TGTGCCACCAAAGCTTCTGGGGCCAACGTCCTGACTTTC
TRBV5-1	TRBJ1-1	-	-	CASSLEGMATEAFF	TGCGCCAGCAGCTTGGAAGGGATGGCCACTGAAGCTTTCTTT
TRBV7-8	TRBJ2-7	few	-	CASSLAPRGHLYEQYF	TGTGCCAGCAGCTTAGCGCCGAGGGGCCACCTCTACGAGCAGTACTTC
TRBV4-3	TRBJ1-1	few	-	CASSQERAAEAFF	TGCGCCAGCAGCCAAGAAAGGGCCGCTGAAGCTTTCTTT
TRBV2	TRBJ1-6	few	-	CASRRAVNSPLHF	TGTGCCAGCAGGCGGGCCGTTAATTCACCCCTCCACTTT
TRBV24-1	TRBJ2-5	-	TRBD2	CATSALLAGGSGETQYF	TGTGCCACCAGTGCCCTACTAGCGGGAGGGTCTGGAGAGACCCAGTACTTC
TRBV7-6	TRBJ1-2	few	-	CASSPSGGTNYGYTF	TGTGCCAGCAGCCCCAGTGGGGGTACTAACTATGGCTACACCTTC
TRBV30	TRBJ1-1	-	-	CAWLGGGAEAFF	TGTGCCTGGCTTGGTGGAGGGGCTGAAGCTTTCTTT
TRBV6-6	TRBJ2-5	few	TRBD2	CASRIAGAAQETQYF	TGTGCCAGCAGAATAGCGGGGGCCGCCCAAGAGACCCAGTACTTC
TRBV19	TRBJ2-1	-	TRBD2	CASSSPSGSHNEQFF	TGTGCCAGTAGTTCCCCTAGCGGGAGCCACAATGAGCAGTTCTTC
TRBV5-1	TRBJ1-2	few	-	CASSLDLGTLGYTF	TGCGCCAGCAGCTTGGACCTTGGGACTCTCGGCTACACCTTC